This TCR beta chain was sequenced during a study of blood T cell repertoires in COVID-19. Clones were sequenced by immunoSEQ multiplex PCR, and TCRdb holds only the in-frame ones, with some missing. Of approximately 280,000 clones in the sample, roughly nine tenths are singletons; the top ten hold 2% to 2.5%. Per germline, CDR1 LGHDT and CDR2 YNNKEL (reference sequence). Between the trimmed V and J ends, which lost 1 base and 7 bases, there was a span of 17 bases. This CDR3 region has 16 residues. Sequenced sample: peripheral blood. The J gene is TRBJ2-1, the V gene TRBV3-1 (or the pseudogene TRBV3-2), with D maybe TRBD2 (6 bases). The sequence was obtained from a man aged 50 to 60 with acute or convalescent COVID-19. In DNA form, the CDR3 reads TGTGCCAGCAGCCAAGGCTTTAGACTAGAGTTGAATGAGCAGTTCTTC. Amino acid sequence: CASSQGFRLELNEQFF.